This T cell receptor (beta chain) derives from a study of blood T cell repertoires in COVID-19 (dated by TCRdb to 2019 to 2021). For the study in its entirety: The collaborator samples originated in the United States, Italy and Spain and spanned the acute and convalescent phases of COVID-19. The material from the prospective study consisted of cDNA or gDNA derived from T cells, B-cell-depleted T cells, or PBMCs. The dataset comprised deeply sampled blood TCRbeta repertoires from subjects exposed to, actively infected with, or recovered from COVID-19. The repertoires were made available in a free public database intended to serve as a resource for research on the immune response to SARS-CoV-2. Samples were obtained from the ongoing ImmuneRACE study (first 160 participants) and from approximately 1,200 subjects provided by 6 global collaborators. The sample metadata nearly always contained a de-identified subject ID, COVID-19 status, age in years and sex. Where available, HLA class I and class II types were taken from metadata supplied by the sample provider and were not determined by assay-based typing.

Points on this clone: The clone's antigen remains unknown. No base quality information exists; no much larger clone differs at one position.

Each collaborating institution followed its own protocols to collect whole blood in K2EDTA tubes. For TCRbeta analysis, collaborator samples were shipped as frozen whole blood, as isolated PBMCs, or as DNA extracted from either sample type. The immunoSEQ Assay, a bias-controlled multiplex PCR, was used to amplify TCRbeta CDR3 regions from genomic DNA. The paper's data handling went like this. The number of nucleated cells in each sample was estimated by amplification of reference gene primers within the assay. To quantify the absolute abundance of each unique TCRbeta CDR3 rearrangement, sequence reads were collapsed and filtered. For each sample, productive Simpson clonality was calculated by taking the square root of Simpson's diversity index across productive rearrangements. TCRdb mirrors the immuneACCESS table, restricted to in-frame sequences. Some clones are absent from its copies; in checked studies, under half trace to an unresolved V gene, and the reason for the others is unknown. That table is the source of V, J and clone size, and D and trimming were worked out from the DNA. This sample comprises over 70,000 clones, 60% to 80% of them detected only once. The top ten hold approximately 16% of the sample.

Broad study findings and their caveats: Clinical and demographic metadata were provided uncurated, with the amount varying by source and participant.

From the cysteine up to the phenylalanine, the CDR3 has a length of 15 residues. CDR3 DNA only is kept here, 45 bases in frame from base 1. The germline V gene (reference sequence) yields GTSNPN for CDR1 and SVGIG for CDR2. The germline V end is reduced by 3 bases and the J end by 3 bases; junction bases left unmatched: 7. Sequenced sample: peripheral blood. The V and J genes are TRBV30 and TRBJ1-3, with 8 central nucleotides matching TRBD1. The receptor comes from a man in his sixties or seventies with active or convalescent COVID-19. The CDR3 reads as follows: CAWSPGTGGGNTIYF. The DNA is as follows: TGTGCCTGGAGCCCGGGGACAGGTGGTGGAAACACCATATATTTT. Outside the CDR3, residues come from the reference TRBV30 and TRBJ1-3 proteins, so the full variable domain is: SQTIHQWPATLVQPVGSPLSLECTVEGTSNPNLYWYRQAAGRGLQLLFYSVGIGQISSEVPQNLSASRPQDRQFILSSKKLLLSDSGFYLCAWSPGTGGGNTIYFGEGSWLTVV.